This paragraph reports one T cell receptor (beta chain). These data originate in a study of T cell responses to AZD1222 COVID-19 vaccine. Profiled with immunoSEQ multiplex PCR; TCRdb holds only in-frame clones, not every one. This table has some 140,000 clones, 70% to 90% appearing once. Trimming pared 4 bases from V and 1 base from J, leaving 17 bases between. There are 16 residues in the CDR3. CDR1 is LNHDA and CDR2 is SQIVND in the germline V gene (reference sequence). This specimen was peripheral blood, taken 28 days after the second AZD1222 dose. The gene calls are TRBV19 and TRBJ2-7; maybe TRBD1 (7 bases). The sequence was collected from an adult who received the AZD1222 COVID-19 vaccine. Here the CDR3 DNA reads TGTGCCAGTAGTAGGGCTTGGGCAGGGGGGTCCTACGAGCAGTACTTC. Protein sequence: CASSRAWAGGSYEQYF.